The T cell receptor beta chain under discussion was sequenced for a study of technical replicates of blood from a handful of donors. TCRdb keeps only in-frame clones here, not all; method: immunoSEQ multiplex PCR. The table lists approximately 16,000 clones, roughly 86% of them singletons, with around 10% in the top ten. This CDR3 is 13 amino acids long. Germline assignment: CDR1 MNHEY and CDR2 SMNVEV (reference sequence). V lost 7 bases and J 2 bases, leaving 6 bases between the germline ends. The rearrangement uses TRBV27 and TRBJ2-6; no reliable D call. The specimen sequenced was PBMCs. This receptor was taken from a human donor in good health. CDR3 in DNA: TGTGCCAGCACTATAGCTGGGGCCAACGTCCTGACTTTC. This encodes CASTIAGANVLTF. Using reference TRBV27 and TRBJ2-6 for the parts outside the CDR3, the full variable domain is EAQVTQNPRYLITVTGKKLTVTCSQNMNHEYMSWYRQDPGLGLRQIYYSMNVEVTDKGDVPEGYKVSRKEKRNFPLILESPSPNQTSLYFCASTIAGANVLTFGAGSRLTVL.